One sample yielded the 29 T cell receptor beta chains listed below, sequenced in a study of blood T cell repertoires in COVID-19. Repertoires were generated with immunoSEQ multiplex PCR, while TCRdb's copy carries only in-frame clones and drops some. The table has 70,000 to 95,000 clones, 90% to 95% seen once. What was sequenced was peripheral blood. The receptors originated from a woman between 45 and 60 years old in a cohort sampled during active COVID-19.

J is TRBJ1-1 and V is TRBV28, with 7 positions matching TRBD1. The CDR3 extends over 13 amino acids. With V trimmed by 3 bases and J by 10 bases, 8 bases remained unmatched. Germline CDR1 and CDR2: MDHEN and SYDVKM. CDR3 residues: CASSFRSPGGAFF. The CDR3 coding sequence is TGTGCCAGCAGTTTTAGGAGCCCAGGGGGAGCTTTCTTT.

This clone was seen only once. The genes are TRBV10-1 and TRBJ1-1, with D possibly TRBD1 on 5 matching bases. Trimming removed 6 bases at V and 0 bases at J, with 14 bases between. Per germline, CDR1 WNHNN and CDR2 SYGVQD (reference sequence). The CDR3 has 15 residues. This CDR3 reads CASRGDGRLNTEAFF. In DNA form, the CDR3 reads TGCGCCAGCAGGGGGGACGGGAGACTGAACACTGAAGCTTTCTTT.

In its sample, this clone was seen a few times. The chain is built from TRBV9 and TRBJ2-2; 7 positions agree with TRBD1. V shed 4 bases, J shed 1 base, and the junction held 4 bases outside the gene matches. The CDR3 loop spans 15 amino acids. Germline CDR1 is SGDLS and CDR2 is YYNGEE. CDR3: CASSPRQGNTGELFF. In nucleotides, the CDR3 is TGTGCCAGCAGCCCTCGACAGGGGAACACCGGGGAGCTGTTTTTT.

The rearrangement joins TRBV6-6 to TRBJ1-5; D is ambiguous. The CDR3 runs to 14 residues. CDR1 MNHNY and CDR2 SVGAGI come from the germline V gene (reference sequence). V lost 5 bases and J 8 bases, leaving 16 bases between the germline ends. The CDR3 nucleotides read TGTGCCAGCAGTCCCCCCCGGGGTCGTGAGCCCCAGCATTTT. The encoded protein is CASSPPRGREPQHF.

The table lists this clone with a count of one. The chain combines TRBV28 with TRBJ2-7, with D possibly matching TRBD1 (5 bases). From germline, CDR1 is MDHEN and CDR2 SYDVKM. This CDR3 has 15 residues. The ends were cut back, 3 bases at V and 1 base at J, with 13 bases in the middle. CDR3 loop: CASSFQGTRSYEQYF. DNA of the CDR3: TGTGCCAGCAGTTTCCAGGGTACCCGATCCTACGAGCAGTACTTC.

The genes are TRBV7-3 and TRBJ2-7; no clear D gene. Trimming stripped 0 bases from V and 3 bases from J, with 12 bases between. Germline lookup yields CDR1 SGHTA and CDR2 FQGTGA. This CDR3 region has 15 residues. The CDR3 DNA is TGTGCCAGCAGCTTAACCCCACAACCCTTCTACGAGCAGTACTTC. Protein: CASSLTPQPFYEQYF.

This rearrangement joins TRBV6-6 to TRBJ2-1; 9 bases map to TRBD2. This CDR3 is 14 amino acids long. Germline CDR1 is MNHNY and CDR2 is SVGAGI (reference sequence). The J segment lost 8 bases and the V segment lost 10 bases, leaving 12 bases of the junction unmatched. CDR3 bases: TGTGCCACCATACCCGGGACTAGCATGTATGAGCAGTTCTTC. Its translation is CATIPGTSMYEQFF.

The V and J genes are TRBV19 and TRBJ1-2; the D gene is possibly TRBD1 (5 bases). The CDR3 sequence is 14 residues long. Trimming shortened V by 5 bases and J by 4 bases, and 14 bases separated the two germline ends. CDR1 is LNHDA and CDR2 is SQIVND in the germline V gene (reference sequence). DNA for the CDR3: TGTGCCAGTAGTGGTATTCAGGGCTCCTATGGCTACACCTTC. This sequence encodes CASSGIQGSYGYTF. Filled out from reference TRBV19 and TRBJ1-2, the complete variable domain reads DGGITQSPKYLFRKEGQNVTLSCEQNLNHDAMYWYRQDPGQGLRLIYYSQIVNDFQKGDIAEGYSVSREKKESFPLTVTSAQKNPTAFYLCASSGIQGSYGYTFGSGTRLTVV.

J is TRBJ2-6 and V is TRBV27; 8 bases map to TRBD1. CDR1 is MNHEY, CDR2 SMNVEV, per germline (reference sequence). V shed 3 bases, J shed 1 base, and the junction held 5 bases outside the gene matches. The CDR3 totals 17 residues. CDR3 amino acids: CASSLQGQGSGANVLTF. In DNA, the CDR3 is TGTGCCAGCAGTTTGCAAGGACAGGGATCTGGGGCCAACGTCCTGACTTTC.

The chain is built from TRBV5-1 and TRBJ2-7; maybe TRBD1 (6 bases). Germline CDR1 reads SGHRS; CDR2 reads YFSETQ. V was cut by 3 bases and J by 9 bases, with 19 bases left in between. The CDR3 has 14 amino acids. The CDR3 loop is CASSSNRDTPRQYF. The DNA for the CDR3 is TGCGCCAGCAGCTCCAACCGGGACACGCCCAGGCAGTACTTC.

This clone is termed medium-sized. This sequence joins TRBV4-2 and TRBJ2-2, with TRBD2 as a possible D gene (6 bases). Trimming shortened V by 6 bases and J by 2 bases, and 19 bases separated the two germline ends. CDR3 length: 17 residues. CDR1 LGHNA and CDR2 YNFKEQ come from the germline V gene. Here the CDR3 DNA reads TGTGCCAGCAGGCCCCTTCTAGCGCGAACCAACACCGGGGAGCTGTTTTTT. Its translation is CASRPLLARTNTGELFF.

The chain is built from TRBV5-1 and TRBJ2-2, with a weak D call TRBD1 (6 bases). Deletions cut 2 bases from V and 3 bases from J, with 11 bases between. Germline CDR1 reads SGHRS; CDR2 reads YFSETQ. The CDR3 consists of 15 residues. Here the CDR3 reads CASSFSGAYTGELFF. The DNA for the CDR3 is TGCGCCAGCAGCTTTTCAGGGGCCTACACCGGGGAGCTGTTTTTT.

The CDR3 region is CASSPGGAGQPQHF. The DNA for the CDR3 is TGTGCCAGCTCACCGGGGGGGGCGGGTCAGCCCCAGCATTTT. This sequence joins TRBV18 and TRBJ1-5, with a tentative D call TRBD1 (6 bases). This CDR3 is built from 14 residues. V gave up 3 bases and J gave up 6 bases, with 12 bases separating them. Germline V gene data show CDR1 as KGHSH and CDR2 as LQKENI. Full variable domain (outside the CDR3, taken from reference TRBV18 and TRBJ1-5): NAGVMQNPRHLVRRRGQEARLRCSPMKGHSHVYWYRQLPEEGLKFMVYLQKENIIDESGMPKERFSAEFPKEGPSILRIQQVVRGDSAAYFCASSPGGAGQPQHFGDGTRLSIL.

The chain joins TRBV28 to TRBJ1-2, with D unclear. Germline V gives CDR1 MDHEN, CDR2 SYDVKM. The CDR3 is made up of 13 amino acids. Trimming took off 3 bases at V and 9 bases at J, with 14 bases between the two ends. CDR3 residues: CASSFNRGPSYTF. DNA of the CDR3: TGTGCCAGCAGTTTCAATCGGGGTCCGAGCTACACCTTC.

CDR3 bases: TGTGCCAGCGGAGACAGGGGACTCTCCTACGAGCAGTACTTC. Protein: CASGDRGLSYEQYF. The chain couples TRBV11-3 to TRBJ2-7, with 8 bases aligning to TRBD1. CDR3 length: 14 residues. Trimming cost V 8 bases and J 0 bases; bases outside gene matches: 6. The V gene's germline CDR1 is SGHNT and CDR2 YENEEA. The full variable domain, rest sourced from reference TRBV11-3 and TRBJ2-7, is EAGVVQSPRYKIIEKKQPVAFWCNPISGHNTLYWYLQNLGQGPELLIRYENEEAVDDSQLPKDRFSAERLKGVDSTLKIQPAELGDSAVYLCASGDRGLSYEQYFGPGTRLTVT.

The rearrangement links TRBV5-8 to TRBJ2-7; TRBD2 matches at 8 bases. The junction had 10 bases not matched to a gene; V was cut back by 4 bases and J by 1 base. The CDR3 is made up of 16 amino acids. Germline CDR1 SGHTS, CDR2 YDEGEE. The CDR3 spells CASSAPGGARSYEQYF. The CDR3 DNA reads as TGTGCCAGCAGCGCTCCGGGGGGGGCTAGATCCTACGAGCAGTACTTC.

V gene TRBV9 combines with J gene TRBJ1-5, with 11 nucleotides matching TRBD1. The CDR3 is 15 residues long. V was clipped by 4 bases and J by 4 bases; unmatched bases: 4. Germline-derived CDR1 and CDR2 are SGDLS and YYNGEE. The CDR3 nucleotides read TGTGCCAGCAGCCCGGACAGGGGGCGTAATCAGCCCCAGCATTTT. Translation gives CASSPDRGRNQPQHF.

The chain uses TRBV21-1 and TRBJ2-7; TRBD1 is taken as the D call from the table, unchecked against the DNA. TRBV21-1 is deemed a pseudogene. The CDR3 extends over 16 amino acids. The DNA for the CDR3 is TGTGCCAGCAGCGTTCATCCCGGGACAGGGCCCTACGAGCAGTACTTC. Residues: CASSVHPGTGPYEQYF.

This clone has a single count. The V call is TRBV25-1, the J call TRBJ1-1; TRBD1 agrees at 9 bases. The germline V gene has CDR1 MGHDK and CDR2 SYGVNS. Trimming took 1 base from V and 12 from J; bases not matched to a gene: 9. CDR3 size: 14 residues. The CDR3, as DNA: TGTGCCAGCAGTGAATCTAATACAGGGGGCAAGACTTTCTTT. This encodes CASSESNTGGKTFF.

This clone came up a few times. The chain is built from TRBV5-1 and TRBJ2-7, with 9 bases aligning to TRBD1. The CDR3 consists of 16 residues. The J segment lost 3 bases and the V segment lost 4 bases, leaving 11 bases of the junction unmatched. Germline values: CDR1 SGHRS, CDR2 YFSETQ. The chain's CDR3 is CASSLGTGKIGYEQYF. The CDR3, as DNA: TGCGCCAGCAGCCTGGGGACAGGGAAAATTGGCTACGAGCAGTACTTC.

The chain joins TRBV5-4 to TRBJ2-1, with 14 bases that match TRBD2. Germline-derived CDR1 and CDR2 are SGHNT and YYREEE (reference sequence). V lost 3 bases, J lost 9 bases, and 2 bases stayed unmatched. This CDR3 spans 14 amino acids. The DNA for the CDR3 is TGTGCCAGCAGCTGGACTAGCGGGAGGAGTGAGCAGTTCTTC. It is translated as CASSWTSGRSEQFF.

This clone was seen once. The chain employs TRBV7-2 and TRBJ1-2, with D perhaps TRBD1 (5 bases). The V gene's germline CDR1 is SGHTA and CDR2 FQGNSA. The CDR3 totals 19 residues. The ends were cut back, 1 base at V and 6 bases at J, with 27 bases in the middle. CDR3 loop: CASSLVILRGGRSPHGYTF. CDR3 coding DNA: TGTGCCAGCAGCTTAGTAATTTTGAGGGGAGGGAGGTCCCCTCATGGCTACACCTTC.

The sample holds one count of this clone. The V gene is TRBV3-1 (or the pseudogene TRBV3-2), the J gene TRBJ2-3; 10 bases align to TRBD1. Germline V gene sequence: CDR1 LGHDT, CDR2 YNNKEL (reference sequence). J lost 5 bases, V lost 1 base, and 12 bases had no gene match. The CDR3 length is 18 residues. CDR3 sequence: CASSQVPPTGGFGDTQYF. In DNA, the CDR3 is TGTGCCAGCAGCCAAGTGCCCCCGACAGGGGGCTTCGGAGATACGCAGTATTTT.

The J gene is TRBJ1-5, the V gene TRBV5-4, with D maybe TRBD1 (5 bases). Germline V CDR1 and CDR2: SGHNT, YYREEE (reference sequence). The CDR3 is 13 amino acids. V lost 0 bases, J lost 5 bases, and 6 bases lay in between. Here the CDR3 reads CASSLGRDQPQHF. CDR3 nucleotide sequence: TGTGCCAGCAGCTTGGGCAGGGATCAGCCCCAGCATTTT.

The J gene is TRBJ2-4, the V gene TRBV2; the D is unclear. Germline V gene lookup returns CDR1 SNHLY and CDR2 FYNNEI. The CDR3 spans 12 residues. Trimming stripped 5 bases from V and 6 bases from J, with 8 bases between. CDR3 nucleotide sequence: TGTGCCAGCAGTATCAACAGAAACATTCAGTACTTC. It is translated as CASSINRNIQYF.

The chain carries TRBV19 and TRBJ1-4, with D perhaps TRBD1 (5 bases). The CDR3 extends over 15 amino acids. Trimming pared 3 bases from V and 5 bases from J, leaving 13 bases between. Germline assignment: CDR1 LNHDA and CDR2 SQIVND (reference sequence). The CDR3 loop is CASSIEGLKNEKLFF. The DNA for the CDR3 is TGTGCCAGTAGTATCGAGGGACTGAAGAATGAAAAACTGTTTTTT.

V usage is TRBV6-5 and J usage is TRBJ1-3; D not certain. This CDR3 spans 14 amino acids. CDR1 is MNHEY, CDR2 SVGAGI, per germline. V gave up 7 bases and J gave up 3 bases, with 13 bases separating them. CDR3 in DNA: TGTGCCAGCACCAAAACAAAATATGGAAACACCATATATTTT. Protein sequence: CASTKTKYGNTIYF.

This rearrangement joins TRBV19 to TRBJ1-4; 7 nucleotides agree with TRBD1. Germline V lookup: CDR1 LNHDA, CDR2 SQIVND (reference sequence). The CDR3 totals 15 residues. Unmatched junction bases numbered 10, after V lost 4 bases and J lost 8 bases. CDR3 DNA: TGTGCCAGTAGTACCCACAGGGGATCTAGGGAAAAACTGTTTTTT. Translating gives CASSTHRGSREKLFF.

The chain uses TRBV12-3 or TRBV12-4 and TRBJ1-2; D perhaps matches TRBD1 (6 bases). This CDR3 is built from 12 residues. Trimming shortened V by 5 bases and J by 5 bases, and 9 bases separated the two germline ends. The CDR3 here is CASSKTGYGYTF. DNA of the CDR3: TGTGCCAGCAGTAAAACAGGGTATGGCTACACCTTC.